These 23 T cell receptor beta chains originate from one sample sequenced in a study of cytomegalovirus exposure and HLA in healthy donors. With 60 Vbeta and 13 Jbeta primers, the PCR was carried out. Assay: immunoSEQ multiplex PCR; the TCRdb copy retains only in-frame clones and omits some. This sample carries more than 150,000 clones, roughly 80% of them seen once, and the ten largest clones take approximately 1.3%. The specimen was PBMCs. The receptors originated from a man aged 50 or older in good health and CMV-seropositive.

V and J are TRBV5-1 and TRBJ1-5, with D unclear. The length of the CDR3 is 14 residues. Trimming pared 0 bases from V and 9 bases from J, leaving 13 bases between. CDR1 and CDR2 from the germline V gene are SGHRS and YFSETQ. The CDR3 reads CASSLASGSGPQHF. The DNA of the CDR3 is TGCGCCAGCAGCTTGGCCTCCGGGAGTGGGCCCCAGCATTTT.

V is TRBV5-1 and J is TRBJ1-3, with D unresolved. The length of the CDR3 is 16 residues. CDR1 and CDR2 (germline): SGHRS, YFSETQ. Trimming pared 1 base from V and 2 bases from J, leaving 13 bases between. The CDR3 here is CASSLTADWPGNTIYF. The CDR3 DNA follows: TGCGCCAGCAGCTTGACGGCGGATTGGCCTGGAAACACCATATATTTT.

As to this clone: This specimen includes other DNA sequences encoding the same CDR3. The chain employs TRBV5-1 and TRBJ2-3; 7 bases are shared with TRBD1. The V gene's germline CDR1 is SGHRS and CDR2 YFSETQ. V trimming: 0 bases; J trimming: 6 bases; junction bases outside the gene matches: 1. The CDR3 runs 13 residues. The CDR3 here is CASSLEGADTQYF. The CDR3, as DNA: TGCGCCAGCAGCTTGGAGGGGGCCGATACGCAGTATTTT.

The genes are TRBV6-1 and TRBJ1-3; 7 bases match TRBD1. CDR3 length: 13 amino acids. Trimming cost V 6 bases and J 4 bases; bases outside gene matches: 3. The V gene's germline CDR1 is MNHNS and CDR2 SASEGT. Written as DNA, the CDR3 is TGTGCCAGCAGGCCGGGACAGGGAAACACCATATATTTT. It yields the protein CASRPGQGNTIYF.

This clone occurred a few times. The chain carries TRBV4-1 and TRBJ2-4; D is unclear. V lost 2 bases to trimming and J lost 0 bases, with 11 bases between them. Germline CDR1 reads MGHRA; CDR2 reads YSYEKL. The CDR3 runs 16 residues. CDR3 nucleotide sequence: TGCGCCAGCAGCCAACTTTTCCTTTTAGCCAAAAACATTCAGTACTTC. Protein product: CASSQLFLLAKNIQYF.

This chain uses TRBV7-9 with TRBJ1-2; 10 nucleotides agree with TRBD1. This CDR3 is 15 amino acids long. CDR1 and CDR2 (germline): SEHNR, FQNEAQ (reference sequence). The junction had 7 bases not matched to a gene; V was cut back by 1 base and J by 8 bases. CDR3 bases: TGTGCCAGCAGCTTAGAGGGACAGGGGTTCAGAGGCTACACCTTC. Translation: CASSLEGQGFRGYTF.

V gene TRBV6-1 combines with J gene TRBJ2-4; perhaps TRBD2 as D (5 bases). Germline V lookup: CDR1 MNHNS, CDR2 SASEGT. The length of the CDR3 is 13 residues. Trimming removed 4 bases at V and 6 bases at J, with 10 bases between. DNA for the CDR3: TGTGCCAGCAGTGTTCGGGGAATAAACATTCAGTACTTC. As protein: CASSVRGINIQYF.

The rearrangement uses TRBV11-2 and TRBJ1-2, with a tentative D call TRBD1 (6 bases). The CDR3 sequence is 17 residues long. Deletions cut 4 bases from V and 0 bases from J, with 18 bases between. CDR1 is SGHAT, CDR2 FQNNGV, per germline. This chain's CDR3 is CASSWGFRKGANYGYTF. CDR3 coding DNA: TGTGCCAGCAGCTGGGGATTCCGGAAGGGGGCTAACTATGGCTACACCTTC.

The V call is TRBV6-5, the J call TRBJ1-6; 7 bases map to TRBD1. Per the germline V gene, CDR1 is MNHEY and CDR2 is SVGAGI. The CDR3 runs 16 residues. V lost 3 bases and J lost 8; bases outside the gene matches: 10. The CDR3 sequence is CASSYWGRGSDSPLHF. CDR3 coding DNA: TGTGCCAGCAGTTATTGGGGCAGGGGGTCTGATTCACCCCTCCACTTT.

This clone was recorded only once. The J gene is TRBJ1-3, the V gene TRBV28; D is uncertain. CDR3 length: 17 amino acids. The germline gives CDR1 MDHEN, CDR2 SYDVKM. V lost 3 bases and J lost 0, with 15 bases in between. The CDR3 coding sequence is TGTGCCAGCAGTTTCCTAGCAGGCTCGAGCTCTGGAAACACCATATATTTT. This sequence encodes CASSFLAGSSSGNTIYF.

This clone was recorded a few times. V gene TRBV5-1 combines with J gene TRBJ2-2; TRBD1 matches 9 bases. V shed 4 bases and J 4 bases; nucleotides not matched to a gene: 14. Germline CDR1 is SGHRS and CDR2 is YFSETQ. This CDR3 has 18 amino acids. DNA for the CDR3: TGCGCCAGCAGCCGAACCGGGACAGGGAATCGTATCACCGGGGAGCTGTTTTTT. Amino acids: CASSRTGTGNRITGELFF.

The V gene is TRBV30, the J gene TRBJ2-3, with 14 positions matching TRBD2. This CDR3 spans 16 amino acids. The V gene's germline CDR1 is GTSNPN and CDR2 SVGIG (reference sequence). With V trimmed by 2 bases and J by 12 bases, 13 bases remained unmatched. The CDR3 loop reads CAWSYRPGTSGSAQYF. The CDR3 coding sequence is TGTGCCTGGAGTTACCGCCCCGGGACTAGCGGGAGTGCTCAGTATTTT.

The gene calls are TRBV27 and TRBJ2-2, with TRBD2 as a possible D gene (6 bases). This CDR3 region has 17 residues. Germline V gene data show CDR1 as MNHEY and CDR2 as SMNVEV (reference sequence). Trimming removed 2 bases from V and 3 bases from J, with 16 bases in between. The CDR3 region has the DNA TGTGCCAGCAGTTTACCCCGTTCCGGGGGACACACCGGGGAGCTGTTTTTT. It codes for CASSLPRSGGHTGELFF.

The chain is built from TRBV30 and TRBJ1-5; 11 bases match TRBD1. The CDR3 has 15 residues. Trimming cost V 2 bases and J 7 bases; bases outside gene matches: 7. In germline, CDR1 is GTSNPN, CDR2 SVGIG (reference sequence). The CDR3 sequence: CAWSPRDRGYQPQHF. The CDR3, as DNA: TGTGCCTGGAGTCCCCGGGACAGGGGGTACCAGCCCCAGCATTTT.

The J gene is TRBJ2-1, the V gene TRBV7-6; 11 nucleotides line up with TRBD2. Germline V gene data show CDR1 as SGHVS and CDR2 as FNYEAQ. This CDR3 comprises 15 residues. Unmatched junction bases numbered 6, after V lost 3 bases and J lost 8 bases. CDR3 nucleotide sequence: TGTGCCAGCAGCTTCCGTAGCGGGAGGGAGTATGAGCAGTTCTTC. As protein: CASSFRSGREYEQFF.

The chain recombines TRBV13 with TRBJ2-3, with D maybe TRBD1 (6 bases). The CDR3 sequence is 16 residues long. The V end was cut by 0 bases, the J end by 2 bases, with 12 bases between. Germline V gene lookup returns CDR1 PRHDT and CDR2 FYEKMQ (reference sequence). For the CDR3, the DNA is TGTGCCAGCAGCTTAGGCGTCACAGGGTTCACAGATACGCAGTATTTT. Protein sequence: CASSLGVTGFTDTQYF.

The chain couples TRBV4-3 to TRBJ1-2; TRBD1 is a possible D gene (6 bases). The V gene lost 4 bases and the J gene lost 8 bases, with 17 bases spanning the gap. In germline, CDR1 is LGHNA, CDR2 YSLEER. The CDR3 consists of 14 residues. CDR3 sequence: CASSRSGTPRGYTF. For the CDR3, the DNA is TGCGCCAGCAGCCGATCCGGGACACCTAGGGGCTACACCTTC.

The chain links TRBV30 to TRBJ1-1, with TRBD1 as a possible D gene (6 bases). The CDR3 loop spans 13 amino acids. Trimming removed 0 bases from V and 5 bases from J, with 10 bases in between. The germline V gene encodes CDR1 GTSNPN and CDR2 SVGIG (reference sequence). The CDR3 DNA sequence: TGTGCCTGGAGTGTAAGAGGGGGAACTGAAGCTTTCTTT. This translates into CAWSVRGGTEAFF.

V is TRBV6-1 and J is TRBJ2-3; unclear D gene. Per the germline V gene, CDR1 is MNHNS and CDR2 is SASEGT. The V and J ends lost 7 bases and 4 bases respectively, with 6 bases between them. The CDR3 runs 11 residues. The CDR3 sequence is CASNNADTQYF. In DNA form, the CDR3 reads TGTGCCAGCAATAATGCAGATACGCAGTATTTT.

The V gene is TRBV28, the J gene TRBJ2-3; 12 nucleotides line up with TRBD1. V lost 5 bases to trimming and J lost 6 bases; unmatched junction nucleotides: 9. CDR3 size: 16 residues. The germline CDR1 and CDR2 sequences are MDHEN and SYDVKM. This chain's CDR3 is CASSLSGTGGKDTQYF. CDR3 nucleotides: TGTGCCAGCAGTCTCTCCGGGACAGGGGGCAAGGATACGCAGTATTTT.

The chain joins TRBV5-1 to TRBJ2-1; D not resolved. Trimming stripped 4 bases from V and 0 bases from J, with 11 bases between. The germline gives CDR1 SGHRS, CDR2 YFSETQ. This CDR3 has 15 amino acids. DNA of the CDR3: TGCGCCAGCAGCCCAGACACAAGCTCCTACAATGAGCAGTTCTTC. Translating gives CASSPDTSSYNEQFF.

The V and J genes are TRBV9 and TRBJ2-7, with a tentative D call TRBD1 (5 bases). The CDR3 loop spans 13 amino acids. CDR1 SGDLS and CDR2 YYNGEE come from the germline V gene. Trimming pared 4 bases from V and 3 bases from J, leaving 11 bases between. In nucleotides, the CDR3 is TGTGCCAGCAGCCCAAGACAGAGCTACGAGCAGTACTTC. Translating gives CASSPRQSYEQYF. Based on the CDR3 plus reference TRBV9 and TRBJ2-7, the full variable domain is DSGVTQTPKHLITATGQRVTLRCSPRSGDLSVYWYQQSLDQGLQFLIQYYNGEERAKGNILERFSAQQFPDLHSELNLSSLELGDSALYFCASSPRQSYEQYFGPGTRLTVT.

This clone appeared a few times. The chain joins TRBV7-3 to TRBJ2-2; TRBD2 agrees at 11 bases. V shed 3 bases and J 8 bases; nucleotides not matched to a gene: 8. Germline CDR1 and CDR2: SGHTA and FQGTGA. There are 16 residues in the CDR3. The CDR3 spells CASSFLAGGQGGELFF. The CDR3 DNA sequence: TGTGCCAGCAGCTTCCTAGCGGGAGGTCAGGGAGGGGAGCTGTTTTTT.